Below are 17 T cell receptor beta chains sequenced from a single sample in a study of blood T cell repertoires in COVID-19. TCRdb's table, derived via immunoSEQ multiplex PCR, lists solely in-frame clones and lacks some. The table records about 36,000 clones, roughly 80% of them present only once. Sequenced material: peripheral blood. The source is a man in his sixties with active COVID-19.

The V gene is TRBV30, the J gene TRBJ1-5; D is possibly TRBD1 (5 bases). CDR1 and CDR2 (germline): GTSNPN, SVGIG (reference sequence). V shed 5 bases and J shed 0 bases, with 8 bases lying between them. The CDR3 runs 13 residues. CDR3 loop: CAWAGLSNQPQHF. The CDR3 bases are TGTGCCTGGGCGGGACTTAGCAATCAGCCCCAGCATTTT. The whole variable domain, filled in from reference TRBV30 and TRBJ1-5, reads SQTIHQWPATLVQPVGSPLSLECTVEGTSNPNLYWYRQAAGRGLQLLFYSVGIGQISSEVPQNLSASRPQDRQFILSSKKLLLSDSGFYLCAWAGLSNQPQHFGDGTRLSIL.

This clone showed up just a few times. V and J are TRBV28 and TRBJ1-4; no clear D gene. The CDR3 is 14 residues long. With 5 bases removed from V and 10 bases from J, the gap between germline ends came to 17 bases. Germline loops: CDR1 MDHEN, CDR2 SYDVKM. CDR3 protein: CASSPPSRGGKLFF. The CDR3 coding sequence is TGTGCCAGCAGTCCCCCCTCCCGAGGAGGAAAACTGTTTTTT.

The V gene is TRBV5-4, the J gene TRBJ2-5, with 8 bases identical to TRBD2. Germline-derived CDR1 and CDR2 are SGHNT and YYREEE (reference sequence). J lost 9 bases, V lost 0 bases, and 19 bases had no gene match. This CDR3 has 18 amino acids. The CDR3 loop is CASSLAGSASGSLGSQYF. The CDR3 DNA is TGTGCCAGCAGCTTGGCCGGGAGCGCTAGCGGGTCCTTGGGGTCCCAGTACTTC.

The chain joins TRBV10-3 to TRBJ1-5; D perhaps matches TRBD1 (5 bases). V lost 0 bases and J 3 bases, leaving 9 bases between the germline ends. The germline CDR1 and CDR2 sequences are ENHRY and SYGVKD. This CDR3 region has 15 residues. The chain's CDR3 is CAISESQAYNQPQHF. For the CDR3, the DNA is TGTGCCATCAGTGAGTCACAGGCGTACAATCAGCCCCAGCATTTT.

This chain connects TRBV6-6 to TRBJ2-7, with 9 bases identical to TRBD1. The V gene end was trimmed by 5 bases and the J gene end by 4 bases; junction bases not matched to a gene: 9. The germline gives CDR1 MNHNY, CDR2 SVGAGI (reference sequence). This CDR3 contains 15 residues. The CDR3 region is CASSGRNRGRYEQYF. DNA for the CDR3: TGTGCCAGCAGTGGCCGGAACAGGGGGCGGTACGAGCAGTACTTC.

The rearrangement uses TRBV5-1 and TRBJ1-4, with TRBD1 matching over 9 bases. Germline V CDR1 and CDR2: SGHRS, YFSETQ. The CDR3 has 14 residues. Trimming at V came to 0 bases and at J to 7 bases, leaving 1 base not matched to a gene. In DNA form, the CDR3 reads TGCGCCAGCAGCTTGGGACAGGGGGTTGAAAAACTGTTTTTT. Translation gives CASSLGQGVEKLFF.

The CDR3 region is CASSIGDIRPRGGNYEQYF. Here the CDR3 DNA reads TGTGCCAGCAGCATCGGGGACATACGTCCTCGCGGGGGAAACTACGAGCAGTACTTC. J is TRBJ2-7 and V is TRBV21-1; the D call of TRBD2 is as the table states it, not checked on the DNA. TRBV21-1 is assigned pseudogene status. The CDR3 has 19 residues.

The chain is built from TRBV5-1 and TRBJ1-4, with TRBD1 matching over 9 bases. The CDR3 totals 14 residues. In germline, CDR1 is SGHRS, CDR2 YFSETQ. The V gene end was trimmed by 1 base and the J gene end by 7 bases; junction bases not matched to a gene: 2. In DNA, the CDR3 is TGCGCCAGCAGCTTGTCGACAGGGGGTGAAAAACTGTTTTTT. Translated, it gives CASSLSTGGEKLFF.

The V gene is TRBV23-1, the J gene TRBJ1-5, with TRBD1 identical over 8 bases. TRBV23-1 is classed as an ORF, of uncertain function. The CDR3 runs to 20 residues. V shed 3 bases and J 2 bases; nucleotides not matched to a gene: 18. CDR3 bases: TGCGCCAGCAGTCAGACCGGGACAGGCCAAGATCACGCTGGCAATCAGCCCCAGCATTTT. Translation gives CASSQTGTGQDHAGNQPQHF.

The count of this clone is one. The V gene is TRBV6-2 or TRBV6-3, the J gene TRBJ1-5, with D perhaps TRBD1 (6 bases). V dropped 4 bases and J dropped 1 base, with 17 bases sitting between them. CDR3 length equals 17 residues. The germline gives CDR1 MNHEY, CDR2 SVGEGT. The CDR3 bases are TGTGCCAGCAGTTCACTGACAGGAATCGGGAGCAATCAGCCCCAGCATTTT. Protein sequence: CASSSLTGIGSNQPQHF.

The chain uses TRBV30 and TRBJ2-6; TRBD1 might be the D (6 bases). V dropped 2 bases and J dropped 2 bases, with 13 bases sitting between them. Germline V gene sequence: CDR1 GTSNPN, CDR2 SVGIG (reference sequence). The CDR3 is made up of 16 amino acids. CDR3 region: CAWSPTRTAGANVLTF. For the CDR3, the DNA is TGTGCCTGGAGTCCTACCCGGACAGCTGGGGCCAACGTCCTGACTTTC.

CDR3 sequence: CASSLQAGGPELFF. DNA of the CDR3: TGTGCCAGCAGCTTACAAGCGGGGGGCCCTGAGCTGTTTTTT. This chain links TRBV7-2 with TRBJ2-2; 9 positions match TRBD2. The CDR3 has 14 amino acids. Trimming removed 2 bases from V and 11 bases from J; junction bases left unmatched: 6. Germline CDR1 reads SGHTA; CDR2 reads FQGNSA.

This chain joins TRBV28 and TRBJ2-3; TRBD2 matches 13 bases. The V and J ends lost 5 bases and 5 bases, in that order; junction bases with no gene match: 7. The germline V gene encodes CDR1 MDHEN and CDR2 SYDVKM. The CDR3 contains 16 residues. Here the CDR3 DNA reads TGTGCCAGCAGTCGGACTAGCGGGAGATCTGAAGATACGCAGTATTTT. As protein: CASSRTSGRSEDTQYF.

This clone was seen more than once but under ten times. The chain links TRBV12-3 or TRBV12-4 to TRBJ2-5; TRBD2 agrees at 7 bases. The CDR3 runs to 12 residues. Trimming at V came to 8 bases and at J to 4 bases, leaving 4 bases not matched to a gene. Here the CDR3 DNA reads TGTGCCAGCGGGACTACCCGAGAGACCCAGTACTTC. As protein: CASGTTRETQYF.

The chain has TRBV19 and TRBJ1-2; TRBD1 matches 8 bases. Germline lookup yields CDR1 LNHDA and CDR2 SQIVND (reference sequence). The CDR3 is 14 amino acids. V was pared by 7 bases and J by 0 bases, with 4 bases of the junction left unmatched. The DNA for the CDR3 is TGTGCCAGTACTAAACAGGGGGCTAACTATGGCTACACCTTC. Translated, it gives CASTKQGANYGYTF.

The J gene is TRBJ2-2, the V gene TRBV28; 12 nucleotides match TRBD2. Germline V gives CDR1 MDHEN, CDR2 SYDVKM. This CDR3 comprises 18 residues. The trim removed 4 bases at V and 3 bases at J, leaving 9 bases unmatched. CDR3 nucleotides: TGTGCCAGCAGTTCCCCCCGGCGACTAGCGGGAGACACCGGGGAGCTGTTTTTT. Its protein is CASSSPRRLAGDTGELFF.

By share, this clone counts as medium-sized. The rearrangement links TRBV7-9 to TRBJ1-2, with D possibly TRBD1 on 5 matching bases. The germline V gene has CDR1 SEHNR and CDR2 FQNEAQ (reference sequence). The CDR3 extends over 14 amino acids. Trimming took 5 bases from V and 7 from J, leaving 17 bases between them. Here the CDR3 reads CASSPGEGRRGYTF. DNA for the CDR3: TGTGCCAGCAGCCCGGGGGAAGGGAGGCGTGGCTACACCTTC. Based on the CDR3 plus reference TRBV7-9 and TRBJ1-2, the full variable domain is DTGVSQNPRHKITKRGQNVTFRCDPISEHNRLYWYRQTLGQGPEFLTYFQNEAQLEKSRLLSDRFSAERPKGSFSTLEIQRTEQGDSAMYLCASSPGEGRRGYTFGSGTRLTVV.